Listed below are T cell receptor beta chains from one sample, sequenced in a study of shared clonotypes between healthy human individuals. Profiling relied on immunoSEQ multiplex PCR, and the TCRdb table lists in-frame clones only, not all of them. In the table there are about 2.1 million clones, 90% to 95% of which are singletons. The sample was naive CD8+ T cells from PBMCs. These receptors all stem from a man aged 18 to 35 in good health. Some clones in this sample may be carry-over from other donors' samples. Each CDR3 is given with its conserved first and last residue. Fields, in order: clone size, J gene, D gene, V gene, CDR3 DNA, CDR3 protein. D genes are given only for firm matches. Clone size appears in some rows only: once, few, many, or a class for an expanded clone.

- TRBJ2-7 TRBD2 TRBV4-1 TGCGCCAGCAGCCAAGGACCCCAGGGGCTAGCGGGAGGGGTGTCCTACGAGCAGTACTTC CASSQGPQGLAGGVSYEQYF
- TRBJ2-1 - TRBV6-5 TGTGCCAGCAGTTACTGGGCAGGGGAGGGCGATGAGCAGTTCTTC CASSYWAGEGDEQFF
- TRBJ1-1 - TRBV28 TGTGCCAGCAGTTTCTCCCAAGGGGACACTGAAGCTTTCTTT CASSFSQGDTEAFF
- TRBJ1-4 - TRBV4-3 TGCGCCAGCAGCCGCCCGGACGGGGACTATAATGAAAAACTGTTTTTT CASSRPDGDYNEKLFF
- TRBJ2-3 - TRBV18 TGTGCCAGCTCACCACCTGAGCTCGATACGCAGTATTTT CASSPPELDTQYF
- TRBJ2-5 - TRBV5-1 TGCGCCAGCAGCGTTCTACCCGGGGAGACCCAGTACTTC CASSVLPGETQYF
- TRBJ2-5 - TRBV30 TGTGCCTGGATCGGACCCTGGGAGACCCAGTACTTC CAWIGPWETQYF
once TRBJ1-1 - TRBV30 TGTGCCTGGAGTGTACTCATTTCCCACAGGGCTCGCGAAGCTTTCTTT CAWSVLISHRAREAFF
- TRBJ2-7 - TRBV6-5 TGTGCCAGCAAGAGACAACCTCTGGGGGAGCAGTACTTC CASKRQPLGEQYF
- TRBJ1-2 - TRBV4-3 TGCGCCAGCAGCCAAGGTTTTGGGACGTACTATGGCTACACCTTC CASSQGFGTYYGYTF
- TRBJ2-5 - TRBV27 TGTGCCAGCAGTTGGGAGGGGGAAGAGACCCAGTACTTC CASSWEGEETQYF
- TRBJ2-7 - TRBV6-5 TGTGCCAGCAGTTACTCAGGGGGAGGGGGCTACGAGCAGTACTTC CASSYSGGGGYEQYF
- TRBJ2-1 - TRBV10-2 TGCGCCAGCAGTGAGACAAACAGGGGACTTACCTACAATGAGCAGTTCTTC CASSETNRGLTYNEQFF
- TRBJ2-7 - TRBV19 TGTGCCAGTAGTATCGATGGCTACGAGCAGTACTTC CASSIDGYEQYF
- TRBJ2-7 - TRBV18 TGTGCCAGCTCACCACCTACCTCCTACGAGCAGTACTTC CASSPPTSYEQYF
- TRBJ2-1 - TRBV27 TGTGCCAGCAGTAAAGCTCATCATGAGCAGTTCTTC CASSKAHHEQFF
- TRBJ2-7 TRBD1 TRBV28 TGTGCCAGCACCAAAAGGGCAGGGGGCAGCTACGAGCAGTACTTC CASTKRAGGSYEQYF
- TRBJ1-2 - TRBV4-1 TGCGCCAGCAGCCAAGAACCCGGGACTGCAGACTACTATGGCTACACCTTC CASSQEPGTADYYGYTF
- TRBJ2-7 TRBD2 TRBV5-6 TGTGCCAGCAGCTTGAGGGACTACTACGAGCAGTACTTC CASSLRDYYEQYF
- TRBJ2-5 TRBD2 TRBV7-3 TGTGCCAGCAGCTTAAGCGGGAGTGGGGAGACCCAGTACTTC CASSLSGSGETQYF
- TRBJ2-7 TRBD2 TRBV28 TGTGCCAGCAGTTTAATGGGGGCGATAGCGGGAGGCAACTCCTACGAGCAGTACTTC CASSLMGAIAGGNSYEQYF
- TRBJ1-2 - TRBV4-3 TGCGCCAGCAGCCTTAACTACCGGGACCACTATGGCTACACCTTC CASSLNYRDHYGYTF
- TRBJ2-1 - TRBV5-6 TGTGCCAGCAGCCACACTGTCAATGAGCAGTTCTTC CASSHTVNEQFF
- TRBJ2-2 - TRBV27 TGTGCCAGCAGTGACACCGGGGAGCTGTTTTTT CASSDTGELFF